This T cell receptor beta chain was captured in a study of T cell responses to AZD1222 COVID-19 vaccine. This table comes from immunoSEQ multiplex PCR, and its TCRdb copy is limited to in-frame clones, with some not included. The data contain fewer than 200,000 clones, approximately 92% of them singletons. Trimming removed 4 bases from V and 10 bases from J, with 27 bases in between. The CDR3 totals 17 residues. Germline V gene lookup returns CDR1 SGDLS and CDR2 YYNGEE. The V gene is TRBV9, the J gene TRBJ2-1, with D perhaps matching TRBD1 or TRBD2 (6 bases each). Sequencing was performed on peripheral blood, taken on day 0 of AZD1222 vaccination. This receptor was taken from an adult in good health. CDR3 coding DNA: TGTGCCAGCAGCCCCCGCGAGGGGGGCCTCCGTTTTGGCGAGCAGTTCTTC. Residues: CASSPREGGLRFGEQFF. Drawing the rest from reference TRBV9 and TRBJ2-1, the complete variable domain is DSGVTQTPKHLITATGQRVTLRCSPRSGDLSVYWYQQSLDQGLQFLIQYYNGEERAKGNILERFSAQQFPDLHSELNLSSLELGDSALYFCASSPREGGLRFGEQFFGPGTRLTVL.